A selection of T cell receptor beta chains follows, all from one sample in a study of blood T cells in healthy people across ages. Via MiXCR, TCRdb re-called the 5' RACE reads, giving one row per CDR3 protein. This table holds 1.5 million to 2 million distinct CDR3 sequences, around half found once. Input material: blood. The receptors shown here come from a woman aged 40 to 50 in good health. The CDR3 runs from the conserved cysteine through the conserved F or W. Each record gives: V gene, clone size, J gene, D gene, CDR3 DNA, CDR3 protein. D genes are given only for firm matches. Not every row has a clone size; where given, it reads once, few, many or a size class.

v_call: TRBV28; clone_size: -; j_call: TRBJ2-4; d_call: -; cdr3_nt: TGTGCCAGCAGTTCGGGACCCGCTTTAGCCAAAAACATTCAGTACTTC; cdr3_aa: CASSSGPALAKNIQYF
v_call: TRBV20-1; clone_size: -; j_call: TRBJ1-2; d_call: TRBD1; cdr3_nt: TGCAGTGCGCCGATTACGCTCGGACAGGGCGGATATGGCTACACCTTC; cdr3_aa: CSAPITLGQGGYGYTF
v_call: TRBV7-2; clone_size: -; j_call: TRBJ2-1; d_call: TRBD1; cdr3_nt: TGTGCCAGCAGCTCGCCCGGGACAGCGTACAATGAGCAGTTCTTC; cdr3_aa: CASSSPGTAYNEQFF
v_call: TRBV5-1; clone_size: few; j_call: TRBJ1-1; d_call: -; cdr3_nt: TGCGCCAGCAGGTTTTTAAACACTGAAGCTTTCTTT; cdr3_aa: CASRFLNTEAFF
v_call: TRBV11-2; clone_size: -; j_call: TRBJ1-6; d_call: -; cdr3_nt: TGTGCCAGCAGGGAGGGCCCGAATAGTTCACCCCTCCACTTT; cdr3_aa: CASREGPNSSPLHF
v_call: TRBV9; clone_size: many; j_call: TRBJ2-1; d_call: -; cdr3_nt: TGTGCCAGCAGCGTAGTCTCAATTAGGGGGGTAGGGCAGTTCTTC; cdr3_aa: CASSVVSIRGVGQFF
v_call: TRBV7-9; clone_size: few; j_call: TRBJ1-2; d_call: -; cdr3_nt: TGTGCCAGCAGCTTAGTTACCGCCTTTGGCTACACCTTC; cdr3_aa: CASSLVTAFGYTF
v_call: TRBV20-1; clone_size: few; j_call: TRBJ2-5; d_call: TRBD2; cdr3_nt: TGCAGTGCTAGTGCCCTAGCGGGGGCCCCCACGACCCAGTACTTC; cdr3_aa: CSASALAGAPTTQYF
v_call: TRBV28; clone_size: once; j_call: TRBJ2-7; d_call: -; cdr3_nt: TGTGCCAGCAAACGAGCCCCCAGGGGTTCGTTATTCCGCTACGAGCAGTACTTC; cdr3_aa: CASKRAPRGSLFRYEQYF
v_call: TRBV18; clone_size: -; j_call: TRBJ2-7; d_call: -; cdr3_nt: TGTGCCAGCTCACCAGCCAATGCCTACGAGCAGTACTTC; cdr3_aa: CASSPANAYEQYF
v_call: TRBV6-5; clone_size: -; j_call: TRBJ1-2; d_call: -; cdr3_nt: TGTGCCAGCAGTGCCCCCGGGATCACCGTCGATGGCTACACCTTC; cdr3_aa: CASSAPGITVDGYTF
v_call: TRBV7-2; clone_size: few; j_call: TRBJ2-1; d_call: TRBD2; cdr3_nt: TGTGCCAGCAGTCCCGGGACTAGCGGCCTCAATGAGCAGTTCTTC; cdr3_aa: CASSPGTSGLNEQFF
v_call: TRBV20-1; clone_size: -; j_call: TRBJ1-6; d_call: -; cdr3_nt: TGCAGTGCTCTTGGGAGGGGCACCTCTTATAATTCACCCCTCCACTTT; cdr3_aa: CSALGRGTSYNSPLHF
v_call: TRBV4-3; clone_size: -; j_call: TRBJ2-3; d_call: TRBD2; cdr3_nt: TGCGCCAGCAGCCAAGAGTGGGCGGGGGGTACAGATACGCAGTATTTT; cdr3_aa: CASSQEWAGGTDTQYF
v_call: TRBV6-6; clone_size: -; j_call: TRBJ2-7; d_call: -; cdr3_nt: TGTGCCGCCGGGGGCAACTCCTACGAGCAGTACTTC; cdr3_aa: CAAGGNSYEQYF
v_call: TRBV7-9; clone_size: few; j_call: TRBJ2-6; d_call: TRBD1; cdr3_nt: TGTGCCAGCAGCTCCGCCGGGACAGCTCGCTCTGGGGCCAACGTCCTGACTTTC; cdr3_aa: CASSSAGTARSGANVLTF
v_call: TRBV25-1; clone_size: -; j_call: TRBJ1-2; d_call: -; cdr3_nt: TGTGCCAGCAGTGACGGGCGAGGGACGATCTATGGCTACACCTTC; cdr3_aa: CASSDGRGTIYGYTF
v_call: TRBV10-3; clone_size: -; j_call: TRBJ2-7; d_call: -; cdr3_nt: TGTGCCATCAGTGAACGAGGGGGGTCCCGCTCCTACGAGCAGTACTTC; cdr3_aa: CAISERGGSRSYEQYF
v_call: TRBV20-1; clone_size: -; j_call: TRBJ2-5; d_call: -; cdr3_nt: TGCAGTGCCACAGTGATGGGCAGGGGATACGAAGAGACCCAGTACTTC; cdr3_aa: CSATVMGRGYEETQYF
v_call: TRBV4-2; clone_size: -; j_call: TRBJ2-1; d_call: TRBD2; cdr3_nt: TGTGCCAGCAGCCTTTCAGGACTAGCGGGGGGGCCAAGGGACAATGAGCAGTTCTTC; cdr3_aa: CASSLSGLAGGPRDNEQFF
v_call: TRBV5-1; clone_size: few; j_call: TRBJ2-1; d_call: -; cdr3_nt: TGCGCCAGCAGCTGGAGGACAGACGAGCAGTTCTTC; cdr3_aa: CASSWRTDEQFF
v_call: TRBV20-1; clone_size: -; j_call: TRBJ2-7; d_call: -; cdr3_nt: TGCAGTGCCACCCCGGACAACCACGAGCAGTACTTC; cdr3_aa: CSATPDNHEQYF
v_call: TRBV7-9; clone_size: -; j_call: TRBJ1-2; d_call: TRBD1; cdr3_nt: TGTGCCAGCAGCCCACAGGGGGCGCAGGGCTATGGCTACACCTTC; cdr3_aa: CASSPQGAQGYGYTF
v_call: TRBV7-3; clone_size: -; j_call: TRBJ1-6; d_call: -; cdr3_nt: TGTGCCAGCAGCTTTGGGTCGTCAGGTTCACCCCTCCACTTT; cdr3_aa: CASSFGSSGSPLHF
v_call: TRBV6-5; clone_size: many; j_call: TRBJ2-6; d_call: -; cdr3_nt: TGTGCCAGCAGCCCAGAGGCTGGGGCCAACGTCCTGACTTTC; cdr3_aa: CASSPEAGANVLTF
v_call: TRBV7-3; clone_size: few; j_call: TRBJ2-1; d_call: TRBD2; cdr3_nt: TGTGCCAGCAGCTTCCTGACTAGCGGGGGGAACAATGAGCAGTTCTTC; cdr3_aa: CASSFLTSGGNNEQFF
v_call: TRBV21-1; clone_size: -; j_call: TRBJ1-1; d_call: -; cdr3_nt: TGTGCCAGCACCATCAGGGAAGAGATGAACACTGAAGCTTTCTTT; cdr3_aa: CASTIREEMNTEAFF
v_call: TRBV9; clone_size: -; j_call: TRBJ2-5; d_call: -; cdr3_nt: TGTGCCAGCAGCTCCCGTGTGTCGGCCGAGACCCAGTACTTC; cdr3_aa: CASSSRVSAETQYF
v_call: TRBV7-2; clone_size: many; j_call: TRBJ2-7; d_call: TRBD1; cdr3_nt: TGTGCCAGCAGTAAGGACAGGACCCTACGAGAGCAGTACTTC; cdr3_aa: CASSKDRTLREQYF
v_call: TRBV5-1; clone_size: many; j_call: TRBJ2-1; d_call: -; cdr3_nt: TGTGCCAGCAGCACCGACAATGAGCAGTTCTTC; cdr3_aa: CASSTDNEQFF
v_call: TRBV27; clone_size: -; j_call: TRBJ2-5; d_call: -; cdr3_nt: TGTGCCAGCAGTTCGTTGGGGGGACTGTCGGTAGAGACCCAGTACTTC; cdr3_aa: CASSSLGGLSVETQYF
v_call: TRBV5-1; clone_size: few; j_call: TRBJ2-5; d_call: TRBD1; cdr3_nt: TGCGCCAGCAGCTTGCTCGGACAGGTCGGAGAGACCCAGTACTTC; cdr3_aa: CASSLLGQVGETQYF
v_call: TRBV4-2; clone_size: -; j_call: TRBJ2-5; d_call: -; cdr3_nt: TGTGCCAGCAGCCCTGGGGAACGGGGCGAGACCCAGTACTTC; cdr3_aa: CASSPGERGETQYF
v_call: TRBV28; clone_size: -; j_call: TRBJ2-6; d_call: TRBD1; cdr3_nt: TGTGCCAGCAGTAGAGGACAGGGCTCTGGGGCCAACGTCCTGACTTTC; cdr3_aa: CASSRGQGSGANVLTF
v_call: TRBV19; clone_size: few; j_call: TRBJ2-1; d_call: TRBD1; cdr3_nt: TGTGCCAGTAGTATAGCGCCACAGGGGGCGAATGAGCAGTTCTTC; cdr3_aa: CASSIAPQGANEQFF
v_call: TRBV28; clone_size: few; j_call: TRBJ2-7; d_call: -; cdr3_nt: TGTGCCATAATGGGGTCCTCAGTTAGCTCCTACGAGCAGTACTTC; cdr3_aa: CAIMGSSVSSYEQYF
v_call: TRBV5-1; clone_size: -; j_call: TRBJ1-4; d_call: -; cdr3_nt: TGCGCCAGCAGCTCCCCCCGGGGATCGGACATAAACCTCCTGTTTTTT; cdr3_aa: CASSSPRGSDINLLFF
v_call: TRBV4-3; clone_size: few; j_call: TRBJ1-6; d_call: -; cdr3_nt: TGCGCCAGCAGCCAAGAATCCAGCTCCTATAATTCACCCCTCCACTTT; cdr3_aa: CASSQESSSYNSPLHF
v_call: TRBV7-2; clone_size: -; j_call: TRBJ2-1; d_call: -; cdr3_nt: TGTGCCAGCAGCTGTTTCCACGCCAATGAGCAGTTCTTC; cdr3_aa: CASSCFHANEQFF
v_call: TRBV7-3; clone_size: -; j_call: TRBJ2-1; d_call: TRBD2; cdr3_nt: TGTGCCAGCAGCTTAAAACTAGCGGGGGTCAACAATGAGCAGTTCTTC; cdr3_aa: CASSLKLAGVNNEQFF
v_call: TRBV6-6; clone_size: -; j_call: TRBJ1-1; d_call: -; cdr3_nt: TGTGCCAGCAGCCCCAGTCTCCGTCTCACTGAAGCTTTCTTT; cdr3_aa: CASSPSLRLTEAFF
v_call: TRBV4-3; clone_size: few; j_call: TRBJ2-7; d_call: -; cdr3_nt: TGCGCCAGCAGCCCCCAGGGGACACACGAGCAGTACTTC; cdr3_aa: CASSPQGTHEQYF
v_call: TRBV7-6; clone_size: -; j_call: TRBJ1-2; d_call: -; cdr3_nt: TGTGCCAGCAGCCCCGGACGTGGGCGGGGGGGCTACACCTTC; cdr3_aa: CASSPGRGRGGYTF